This entry lists 29 T cell receptor beta chains sequenced from one sample in a study of T cells in Graves' hyperthyroidism and ophthalmopathy. The source material, RNA transcripts, was used to amplify TCR beta CDR3 regions. An initial round of RT-PCR targeting the TCR CDR3 relied on the HTBI primer set. TCRdb processed the multiplex PCR reads anew with MiXCR; each CDR3 protein has one entry. There are some 690,000 distinct CDR3 sequences in the sample; 17% occur only once, and roughly 16% lies in the top ten. The sequencing sample was made of blood. These receptors were taken from a man over 45 with Graves' hyperthyroidism.

The chain uses TRBV6-2 or TRBV6-3 and TRBJ2-3, with D possibly TRBD2 on 6 matching bases. V shed 7 bases and J shed 2 bases, with 16 bases lying between them. The CDR3 extends over 15 amino acids. From germline, CDR1 is MNHEY and CDR2 SVGEGT. The CDR3 nucleotides read TGTGCCAGCACCTCCTCCAGCGGGTACACAGATACGCAGTATTTT. Its protein is CASTSSSGYTDTQYF.

In this sample, this clonotype turned up a few times. CDR3: CASSYRQGMGTEAFF. Written as DNA, the CDR3 is TGTGCCAGCAGCTACAGACAGGGGATGGGCACTGAAGCTTTCTTT. The chain links TRBV6-1 to TRBJ1-1, with 8 bases that match TRBD1. The V gene end was trimmed by 6 bases and the J gene end by 4 bases; junction bases not matched to a gene: 10. This CDR3 comprises 15 residues. Germline V gene lookup returns CDR1 MNHNS and CDR2 SASEGT.

This sequence joins TRBV9 and TRBJ2-3; no clear D gene. This CDR3 region has 13 residues. Trimming removed 3 bases from V and 6 bases from J, with 11 bases in between. Germline CDR1 reads SGDLS; CDR2 reads YYNGEE. The CDR3: CASSAYSSDTQYF. The DNA of the CDR3 is TGTGCCAGCAGCGCCTACAGCTCTGATACGCAGTATTTT.

This chain links TRBV4-1 with TRBJ2-3, with 7 positions matching TRBD1. J gave up 11 bases and V 4 bases, and 3 bases lay outside the gene matches. Germline CDR1 and CDR2: MGHRA and YSYEKL. The CDR3 covers 11 residues. CDR3 loop: CASSRDRRQYF. CDR3 coding DNA: TGCGCCAGCAGCCGGGACAGACGGCAGTATTTT.

Turning to this clonotype: Its ends do not fully match the called genes, so a read error is possible. The CDR3 region is CASSTLLAGGPNEKFF. Written as DNA, the CDR3 is TGTGCCAGCTCAACTCTACTAGCGGGAGGGCCAAATGAGAAGTTCTTC. The chain recombines TRBV18 with TRBJ2-1, with 13 bases identical to TRBD2. This CDR3 has 16 residues. Germline V gene lookup returns CDR1 KGHSH and CDR2 LQKENI.

The genes are TRBV7-2 and TRBJ2-7, with D maybe TRBD2 (5 bases). Germline V lookup: CDR1 SGHTA, CDR2 FQGNSA. The CDR3 spans 15 residues. Trimming stripped 4 bases from V and 4 bases from J, with 17 bases between. The CDR3: CASSSAPGGPYEQYF. The CDR3 region has the DNA TGTGCCAGCAGCTCTGCCCCAGGAGGACCTTACGAGCAGTACTTC.

The V gene is TRBV5-6, the J gene TRBJ1-1; D is unclear. The CDR3 length is 14 residues. Germline lookup yields CDR1 SGHDT and CDR2 YYEEEE. V dropped 4 bases and J dropped 2 bases, with 12 bases sitting between them. CDR3 sequence reads: CASSPRIGNTEAFF. As DNA, the CDR3 is TGTGCCAGCAGCCCGCGGATCGGAAACACTGAAGCTTTCTTT.

To note about this clonotype: This may arise from a read error, as a much more abundant clone is one base away. The CDR3 here is CAWGRGEVETQYF. CDR3 nucleotide sequence: TGTGCCTGGGGCAGGGGCGAGGTAGAGACCCAGTACTTC. The chain couples TRBV30 to TRBJ2-5, with D maybe TRBD1 (6 bases). V was shortened by 5 bases and J by 4 bases, with 14 bases between the two germline ends. The germline gives CDR1 GTSNPN, CDR2 SVGIG (reference sequence). The CDR3 consists of 13 residues.

J is TRBJ2-1 and V is TRBV11-2; D might be TRBD2 (5 bases). Per the germline V gene, CDR1 is SGHAT and CDR2 is FQNNGV. The CDR3 length is 12 residues. V lost 4 bases to trimming and J lost 12 bases, with 13 bases between them. CDR3 region: CASSSNRDTQFF. CDR3 nucleotide sequence: TGTGCCAGCAGCTCTAACCGGGATACGCAGTTCTTC.

This clonotype was seen only a few times. The V and J genes are TRBV15 and TRBJ1-6; D ambiguous. Germline assignment: CDR1 LNHNV and CDR2 YYDKDF (reference sequence). The V gene lost 0 bases and the J gene lost 5 bases, with 5 bases spanning the gap. The length of the CDR3 is 14 residues. The CDR3 sequence: CATSRELNNSPLHF. The CDR3, as DNA: TGTGCCACCAGCAGAGAACTCAATAATTCACCCCTCCACTTT.

This clonotype was counted many times. The J gene is TRBJ2-3, the V gene TRBV12-3 or TRBV12-4; D not resolved. V lost 8 bases and J lost 0, with 9 bases in between. CDR3 size: 13 residues. The CDR3 DNA is TGTGCCAGCGGCAAGGCTAGCACAGATACGCAGTATTTT. Protein product: CASGKASTDTQYF.

The chain has TRBV18 and TRBJ2-4; the D gene could be TRBD1 or TRBD2 (6 bases each). The CDR3 consists of 16 residues. Germline V CDR1 and CDR2: KGHSH, LQKENI. V gave up 7 bases and J gave up 7 bases, with 23 bases separating them. CDR3: CASCQEGGLGANIQYF. In nucleotides, the CDR3 is TGTGCCAGCTGTCAGGAGGGCGGCCTGGGGGCGAACATTCAGTACTTC.

This clonotype was picked up many times. The CDR3 spells CASIGAGHPTTGELFF. The DNA for the CDR3 is TGCGCCAGCATCGGGGCAGGACACCCAACCACCGGGGAGCTGTTTTTT. The chain carries TRBV5-1 and TRBJ2-2; D is perhaps TRBD1 or TRBD2 (5 bases each). There are 16 residues in the CDR3. V shed 6 bases and J shed 4 bases, with 19 bases lying between them. Looked up from germline, CDR1 is SGHRS and CDR2 is YFSETQ.

This clonotype was picked up a small number of times. This chain joins TRBV19 and TRBJ2-6, with a possible D match to TRBD2 (5 bases). Between the trimmed V and J ends, which lost 9 bases and 2 bases, there was a span of 11 bases. The CDR3 spans 14 residues. Looked up from germline, CDR1 is LNHDA and CDR2 is SQIVND (reference sequence). CDR3 amino acids: CASYEGAGANVLTF. DNA for the CDR3: TGTGCCAGCTACGAGGGTGCTGGGGCCAACGTCCTGACTTTC.

This clonotype appeared many times. The chain has TRBV11-2 and TRBJ2-5; no reliable D call. The V end lost 0 bases, the J end lost 2 bases, and 1 base lay between the germline ends. The CDR3 is made up of 12 amino acids. Germline assignment: CDR1 SGHAT and CDR2 FQNNGV. The CDR3 loop is CASSLEQETQYF. The DNA of the CDR3 is TGTGCCAGCAGCTTAGAGCAAGAGACCCAGTACTTC.

Only a few counts were recorded for this clonotype. The V call is TRBV30, the J call TRBJ1-6, with TRBD1 identical over 8 bases. Germline V CDR1 and CDR2: GTSNPN, SVGIG (reference sequence). The CDR3 spans 15 residues. J gave up 10 bases and V 5 bases, and 13 bases lay outside the gene matches. DNA of the CDR3: TGTGCCTGGGTCCCCGGACAGGGTGTTTCCTCACCCCTCCACTTT. This gives the protein CAWVPGQGVSSPLHF.

In its sample, this clonotype was seen many times. The V call is TRBV11-2, the J call TRBJ2-7; TRBD1 matches 8 bases. The CDR3 has 14 amino acids. Trimming removed 6 bases from V and 5 bases from J; junction bases left unmatched: 9. The germline V gene encodes CDR1 SGHAT and CDR2 FQNNGV. CDR3 loop: CASRPTTGDHEQYF. The CDR3, as DNA: TGTGCCAGCAGACCAACGACAGGGGATCACGAGCAGTACTTC.

This clonotype occurred many times. The genes are TRBV28 and TRBJ1-1; a possible D gene is TRBD1 (6 bases). The CDR3 has 14 amino acids. Germline lookup yields CDR1 MDHEN and CDR2 SYDVKM. Between the trimmed V and J ends, which lost 4 bases and 4 bases, there was a span of 13 bases. The CDR3 spells CASSWGRGTTEAFF. The CDR3 nucleotides read TGTGCCAGCAGTTGGGGCAGGGGCACCACTGAAGCTTTCTTT.

In this sample, this clonotype turned up a few times. The chain joins TRBV19 to TRBJ1-2; D is undetermined. The CDR3 has 14 residues. Germline CDR1 reads LNHDA; CDR2 reads SQIVND (reference sequence). V lost 1 base and J 3 bases, leaving 9 bases between the germline ends. CDR3 DNA sequence: TGTGCCAGTAGTATAGCCCCGTCGGACTATGGCTACACCTTC. Its translation is CASSIAPSDYGYTF. Complete variable domain (other parts from reference TRBV19 and TRBJ1-2): DGGITQSPKYLFRKEGQNVTLSCEQNLNHDAMYWYRQDPGQGLRLIYYSQIVNDFQKGDIAEGYSVSREKKESFPLTVTSAQKNPTAFYLCASSIAPSDYGYTFGSGTRLTVV.

The chain links TRBV9 to TRBJ2-7; 8 nucleotides align to TRBD1. Per germline, CDR1 SGDLS and CDR2 YYNGEE. Trimming removed 0 bases from V and 5 bases from J; junction bases left unmatched: 10. The CDR3 spans 16 residues. CDR3 loop: CASSVAPRTGPNEQYF. In DNA form, the CDR3 reads TGTGCCAGCAGCGTAGCCCCTCGGACAGGGCCAAACGAGCAGTACTTC.

This clonotype was seen ten or more times. The rearrangement links TRBV11-2 to TRBJ2-1; maybe TRBD1 (5 bases). The V and J ends lost 1 base and 7 bases respectively, with 11 bases between them. Germline CDR1 is SGHAT and CDR2 is FQNNGV. The CDR3 extends over 14 amino acids. This CDR3 is CASSLAVRANEQFF. The CDR3 DNA follows: TGTGCCAGCAGCTTAGCTGTCAGGGCGAATGAGCAGTTCTTC.

This clonotype was recorded a few times. This rearrangement joins TRBV6-1 to TRBJ1-1; D is unclear. V was pared by 4 bases and J by 2 bases, with 8 bases between. Germline V gene lookup returns CDR1 MNHNS and CDR2 SASEGT. The CDR3 contains 13 residues. The DNA of the CDR3 is TGTGCCAGCAGTGGGGGAGATAACACTGAAGCTTTCTTT. Amino acid sequence: CASSGGDNTEAFF.

This clonotype was seen ten or more times. This chain connects TRBV2 to TRBJ1-3; 10 bases agree with TRBD1. Germline lookup yields CDR1 SNHLY and CDR2 FYNNEI. The CDR3 is 16 amino acids. The trim removed 6 bases at V and 4 bases at J, leaving 9 bases unmatched. In nucleotides, the CDR3 is TGTGCCAGCAGAGCAACCGGGACAGGGGCCGGAAACACCATATATTTT. This gives the protein CASRATGTGAGNTIYF. The entire variable domain, with the rest obtained from reference TRBV2 and TRBJ1-3, is as follows: EPEVTQTPSHQVTQMGQEVILRCVPISNHLYFYWYRQILGQKVEFLVSFYNNEISEKSEIFDDQFSVERPDGSNFTLKIRSTKLEDSAMYFCASRATGTGAGNTIYFGEGSWLTVV.

This chain uses TRBV5-1 with TRBJ1-6; 7 bases line up with TRBD1. Per germline, CDR1 SGHRS and CDR2 YFSETQ. V trimming: 1 base; J trimming: 10 bases; junction bases outside the gene matches: 8. This CDR3 contains 15 residues. The DNA for the CDR3 is TGCGCCAGCAGCTTGACACAGGGGAAGGGGTCACCCCTCCACTTT. Translation: CASSLTQGKGSPLHF.

This sequence joins TRBV28 and TRBJ2-1, with D perhaps TRBD2 (7 bases). Germline V gene sequence: CDR1 MDHEN, CDR2 SYDVKM. The CDR3 runs 17 residues. The V and J ends lost 4 bases and 9 bases respectively, with 25 bases between them. The DNA for the CDR3 is TGTGCCAGCAGTTCCCCCACGGGGGCGGGAGTCGGGCGTGAGCAGTTCTTC. Translation: CASSSPTGAGVGREQFF.

The table lists this clonotype with many counts. This chain connects TRBV6-1 to TRBJ1-5; D possibly corresponds to TRBD1 (6 bases). The CDR3 sequence is 16 residues long. CDR1 is MNHNS and CDR2 is SASEGT in the germline V gene. The V gene lost 2 bases and the J gene lost 5 bases, with 16 bases spanning the gap. CDR3 loop: CASSEIMGQGYQPQHF. CDR3 DNA: TGTGCCAGCAGTGAAATCATGGGCCAGGGGTATCAGCCCCAGCATTTT.

A single count supports this clonotype. The chain is built from TRBV7-8 and TRBJ2-2, with TRBD2 matching over 10 bases. With 1 base clipped from V and 1 base from J, the junction kept 3 bases outside the gene matches. Germline assignment: CDR1 SGHVS and CDR2 FQNEAQ. The CDR3 contains 17 residues. The CDR3 loop is CASSLVASGRNTGELFF. CDR3 sequence (DNA): TGTGCCAGCAGCTTAGTGGCTAGCGGGAGGAACACCGGGGAGCTGTTTTTT.

This clonotype was seen many times. This chain links TRBV11-3 with TRBJ2-1; no firm D call. The ends were cut back, 1 base at V and 7 bases at J, with 8 bases in the middle. The germline gives CDR1 SGHNT, CDR2 YENEEA. This CDR3 has 13 amino acids. The CDR3 DNA follows: TGTGCCAGCAGCTTAGCCCCGATAAATGAGCAGTTCTTC. This gives the protein CASSLAPINEQFF.

This clonotype was observed a few times. This sequence joins TRBV5-1 and TRBJ1-4; TRBD1 is a possible D gene (5 bases). V was trimmed by 0 bases and J by 5 bases, leaving 14 bases between them. CDR1 SGHRS and CDR2 YFSETQ come from the germline V gene. CDR3 length equals 16 residues. CDR3 residues: CASSLDTTAQNEKLFF. In DNA, the CDR3 is TGCGCCAGCAGCTTGGACACGACAGCTCAGAATGAAAAACTGTTTTTT.